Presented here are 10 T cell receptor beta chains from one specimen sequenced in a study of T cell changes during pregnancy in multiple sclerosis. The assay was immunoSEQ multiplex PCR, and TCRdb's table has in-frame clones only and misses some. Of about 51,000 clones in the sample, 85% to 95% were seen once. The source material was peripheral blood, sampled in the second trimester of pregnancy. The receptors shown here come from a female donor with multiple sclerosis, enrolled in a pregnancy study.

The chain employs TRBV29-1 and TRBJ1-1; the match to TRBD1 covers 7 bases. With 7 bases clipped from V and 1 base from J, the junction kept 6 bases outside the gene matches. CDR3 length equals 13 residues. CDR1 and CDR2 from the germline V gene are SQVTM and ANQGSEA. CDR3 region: CSGLTGTNTEAFF. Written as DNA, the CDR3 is TGCAGCGGTCTGACAGGGACGAACACTGAAGCTTTCTTT. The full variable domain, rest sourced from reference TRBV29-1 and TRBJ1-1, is SAVISQKPSRDICQRGTSLTIQCQVDSQVTMMFWYRQQPGQSLTLIATANQGSEATYESGFVIDKFPISRPNLTFSTLTVSNMSPEDSSIYLCSGLTGTNTEAFFGQGTRLTVV.

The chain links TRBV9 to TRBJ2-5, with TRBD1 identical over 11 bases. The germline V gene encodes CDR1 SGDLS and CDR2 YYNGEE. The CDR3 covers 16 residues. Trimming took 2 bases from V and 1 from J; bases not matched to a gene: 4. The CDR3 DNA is TGTGCCAGCAGCGTCCGGGACAGGGGGTTCCAAGAGACCCAGTACTTC. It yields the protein CASSVRDRGFQETQYF. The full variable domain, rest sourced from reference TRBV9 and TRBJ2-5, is DSGVTQTPKHLITATGQRVTLRCSPRSGDLSVYWYQQSLDQGLQFLIQYYNGEERAKGNILERFSAQQFPDLHSELNLSSLELGDSALYFCASSVRDRGFQETQYFGPGTRLLVL.

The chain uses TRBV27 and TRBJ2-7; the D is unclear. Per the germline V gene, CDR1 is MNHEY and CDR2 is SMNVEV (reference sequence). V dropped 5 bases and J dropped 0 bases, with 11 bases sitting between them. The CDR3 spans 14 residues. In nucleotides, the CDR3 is TGTGCCAGCAGTCCCGCCTTAGCCTCCTACGAGCAGTACTTC. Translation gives CASSPALASYEQYF.

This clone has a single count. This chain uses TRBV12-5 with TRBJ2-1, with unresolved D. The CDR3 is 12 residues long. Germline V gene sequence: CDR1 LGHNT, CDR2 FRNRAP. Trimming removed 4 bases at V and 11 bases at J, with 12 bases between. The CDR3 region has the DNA TGTGCTAGTGGTTCTTCTCATTGGCAGCAGTTCTTC. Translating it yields CASGSSHWQQFF.

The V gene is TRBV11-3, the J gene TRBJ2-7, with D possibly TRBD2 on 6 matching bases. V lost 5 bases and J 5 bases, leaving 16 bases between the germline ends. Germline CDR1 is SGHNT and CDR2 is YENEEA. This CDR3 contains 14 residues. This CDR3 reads CASSPRRREDEQYF. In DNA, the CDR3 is TGTGCCAGCAGCCCCCGGAGGAGGGAGGACGAGCAGTACTTC.

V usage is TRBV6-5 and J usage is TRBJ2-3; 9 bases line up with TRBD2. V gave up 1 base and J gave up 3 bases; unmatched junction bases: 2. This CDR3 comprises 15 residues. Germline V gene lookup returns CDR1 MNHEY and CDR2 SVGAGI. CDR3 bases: TGTGCCAGCAGTTACTGGGGACTAGCTACAGATACGCAGTATTTT. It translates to CASSYWGLATDTQYF.

The CDR3 DNA reads as TGCGCCAGCAGCCCTACGCTACAGGGGATGCCCTACAATGAGCAGTTCTTC. It codes for CASSPTLQGMPYNEQFF. The chain employs TRBV5-1 and TRBJ2-1; 7 positions agree with TRBD1. This CDR3 contains 17 residues. CDR1 is SGHRS and CDR2 is YFSETQ in the germline V gene. V shed 4 bases and J 2 bases; nucleotides not matched to a gene: 12.

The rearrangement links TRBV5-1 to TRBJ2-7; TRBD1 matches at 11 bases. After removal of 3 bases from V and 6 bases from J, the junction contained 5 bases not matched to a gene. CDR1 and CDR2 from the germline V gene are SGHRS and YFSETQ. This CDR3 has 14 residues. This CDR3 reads CASSSRDRGFEQYF. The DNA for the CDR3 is TGCGCCAGCAGCTCCCGGGACAGGGGGTTCGAGCAGTACTTC.

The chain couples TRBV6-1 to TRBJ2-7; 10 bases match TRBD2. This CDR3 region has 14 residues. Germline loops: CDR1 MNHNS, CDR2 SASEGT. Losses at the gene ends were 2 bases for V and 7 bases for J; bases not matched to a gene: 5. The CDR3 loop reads CASSELAGADEQYF. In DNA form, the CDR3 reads TGTGCCAGCAGTGAACTAGCGGGAGCAGATGAGCAGTACTTC.

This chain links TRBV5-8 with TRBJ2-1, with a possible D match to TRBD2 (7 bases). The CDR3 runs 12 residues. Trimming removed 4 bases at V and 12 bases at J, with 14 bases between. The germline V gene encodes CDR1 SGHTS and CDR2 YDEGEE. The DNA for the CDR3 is TGTGCCAGCAGCCTTTTGCGGGGGCTGCAGTTCTTC. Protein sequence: CASSLLRGLQFF.